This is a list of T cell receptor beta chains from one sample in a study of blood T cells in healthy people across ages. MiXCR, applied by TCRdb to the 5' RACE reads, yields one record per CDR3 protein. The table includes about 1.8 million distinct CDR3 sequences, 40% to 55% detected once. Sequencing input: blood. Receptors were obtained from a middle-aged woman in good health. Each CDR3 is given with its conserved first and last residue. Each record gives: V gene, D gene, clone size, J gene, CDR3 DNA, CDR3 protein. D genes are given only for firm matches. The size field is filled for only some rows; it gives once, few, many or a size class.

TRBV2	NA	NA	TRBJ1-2	TGTGCCAGCGGAAAGGGGAGCTTAACCTATGGCTACACCTTC	CASGKGSLTYGYTF
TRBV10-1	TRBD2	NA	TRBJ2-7	TGCGCCAGCAGTGAGCTGGCTAGCGGGGGTGACGAGCAGTACTTC	CASSELASGGDEQYF
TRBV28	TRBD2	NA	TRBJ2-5	TGTGCCAGCAGCAACCCTAGCGGGGGAAAGGGCGAGACCCAGTACTTC	CASSNPSGGKGETQYF
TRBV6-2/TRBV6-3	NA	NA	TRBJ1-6	TGTGCCAGCAGTTGGGAGCAGGAGCTCTATAATTCACCCCTCCACTTT	CASSWEQELYNSPLHF
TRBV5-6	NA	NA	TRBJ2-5	TGTGCCAGCAGCCTGAGTCGGGCGGATGTGTACCAAGAGACCCAGAACTTC	CASSLSRADVYQETQNF
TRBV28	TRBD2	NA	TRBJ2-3	TGTGCCACACTCCCGGGGGGTACAGATACGCAGTATTTT	CATLPGGTDTQYF
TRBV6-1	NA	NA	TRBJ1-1	TGTGCCAGCAGCGCAGGCCTGAACAGTGAAGCTTTCTTT	CASSAGLNSEAFF
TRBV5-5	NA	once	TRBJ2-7	TGTGCCGGCAGCTACGGGGCCTCCTACGAGCAGTACTTC	CAGSYGASYEQYF
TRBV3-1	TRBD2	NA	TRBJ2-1	TGTGCCAGCAGCCAAGAGCGGGGGATCTCCTACAATGAGCAGTTCTTC	CASSQERGISYNEQFF
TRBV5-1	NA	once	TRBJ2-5	TGCGCCAGCAGCCGGAAGGTCGGGGCACGGCACCAAGAGACCCAGTACTTC	CASSRKVGARHQETQYF
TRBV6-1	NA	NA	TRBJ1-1	TGTGCCAGCAGTGAAGCGCTACCAGTGACAGTCTCAGAAACTGAAGCTTTCTTT	CASSEALPVTVSETEAFF
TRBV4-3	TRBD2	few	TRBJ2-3	TGCGCCAGCAGCCAAGATCCTCCTAGCGGGGGCCGTTTTACGCAGTATTTT	CASSQDPPSGGRFTQYF
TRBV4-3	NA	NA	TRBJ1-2	TGCGCCAGCAGCCAAGAATCGTGGGGAGGCGGCTACACCTTC	CASSQESWGGGYTF
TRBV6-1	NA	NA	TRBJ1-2	TGTGCCAGCAGTGAAAGCTGGGGGAGGGATCATGGCTACACCTTC	CASSESWGRDHGYTF
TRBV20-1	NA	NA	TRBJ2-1	TGCAGTGCTAGAGCGGGGGCCCTCCCTGAGCAGTTCTTC	CSARAGALPEQFF
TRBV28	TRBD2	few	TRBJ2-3	TGTGCCAGCAAACTGCCTAGCGGCGGGTGGGATACGCAGTATTTT	CASKLPSGGWDTQYF
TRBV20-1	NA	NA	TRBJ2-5	TGCAGTGTCGGCGGGGGCCCTGCCGGGGAGCAGTACTTC	CSVGGGPAGEQYF
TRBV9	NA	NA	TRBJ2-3	TGTGCCAGCAGCGTAGGGGGTTCGGTAGATACGCAGTATTTT	CASSVGGSVDTQYF
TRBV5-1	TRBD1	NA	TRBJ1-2	TGCGCCAGCAGCTTGGAAGGTCGGACAGGGGGTGGCTACACCTTC	CASSLEGRTGGGYTF
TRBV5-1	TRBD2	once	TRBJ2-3	TGCGCCAGCAGCCGAGGGACTAGCGGGGGTGTCAAAGTGGATACGCAGTATTTT	CASSRGTSGGVKVDTQYF
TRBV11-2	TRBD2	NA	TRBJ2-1	TGTGCCAGCAGCCCCCGTGGGGTTGGCGGGGGGGCCTCTGTCCAGCAGTTCTTC	CASSPRGVGGGASVQQFF
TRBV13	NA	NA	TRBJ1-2	TGTGCCAGCAGCTTAGACAGGACCTCTCGATATGGCTACACCTTC	CASSLDRTSRYGYTF
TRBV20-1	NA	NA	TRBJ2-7	TGCAGTGCCCCACACCGGGCTACCTCGGACGAGCAGTACTTC	CSAPHRATSDEQYF
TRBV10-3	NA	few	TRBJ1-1	TGTGCCATCAGCGCCGGGCCCCCTATGAACACTGAAGCTTTCTTT	CAISAGPPMNTEAFF
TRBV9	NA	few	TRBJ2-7	TGTGCCAGCAGCGTAGCAGGGACCGGGGTCAATGAGCAGTACTTC	CASSVAGTGVNEQYF
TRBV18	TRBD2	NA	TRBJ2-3	TGTGCCAGCTCACTCTTGACTAGCGGGGGCCTCACAGATACGCAGTATTTT	CASSLLTSGGLTDTQYF
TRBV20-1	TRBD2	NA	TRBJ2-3	TGCAGTGCTAGAGTTTGGGGTAGCGGGGGGAAAGATACGCAGTATTTT	CSARVWGSGGKDTQYF
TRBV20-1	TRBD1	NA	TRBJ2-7	TGCAGCCTGGGGGACAGGGTTTACGAGCAGTACTTC	CSLGDRVYEQYF
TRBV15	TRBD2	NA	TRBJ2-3	TGTGCCACCAGCACACCGGGACTAGCGGGGGAGACCACAGATACGCAGTATTTT	CATSTPGLAGETTDTQYF
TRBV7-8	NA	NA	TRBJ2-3	TGTGCCAGCAGCTTAATAGGAGCGAGACTCACAGATACGCAGTATTTT	CASSLIGARLTDTQYF
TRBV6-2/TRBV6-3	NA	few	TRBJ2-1	TGTGCCAGCGGGCCTATTTACGAGCAGTTCTTC	CASGPIYEQFF
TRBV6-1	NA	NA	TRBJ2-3	TGTGCCAGCAGTCCCTTTGGTCGGACGAGCACAGATACGCAGTATTTT	CASSPFGRTSTDTQYF
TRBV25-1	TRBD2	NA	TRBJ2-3	TGTGCCAGCAGTGCAGGCGGGGGGGCCGGTACGCAGTATTTT	CASSAGGGAGTQYF
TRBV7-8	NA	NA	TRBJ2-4	TGTGCCAGCAGCTTAGGGTATTACAGCCGATACGAACAGTACTTC	CASSLGYYSRYEQYF
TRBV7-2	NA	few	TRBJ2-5	TGTGCCAGCAGCTTTTGGGGGGCCCAAGAGACCCAGTACTTC	CASSFWGAQETQYF
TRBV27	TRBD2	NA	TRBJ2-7	TGTGCCAGCAGTTTGGGCGGGGGGCTATACTACGAGCAGTACTTC	CASSLGGGLYYEQYF
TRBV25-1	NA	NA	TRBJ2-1	TGTGCCAGCAGTGGGGTTGCGGGACTTGCAGGGGATGAGCAGTTCTTC	CASSGVAGLAGDEQFF
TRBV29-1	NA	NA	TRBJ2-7	TGCAGCGTAGCCCACAGGACCCACTACGAGCAGTACTTC	CSVAHRTHYEQYF
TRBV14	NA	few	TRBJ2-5	TGTGCCAGCAGCCAAGAGGGGCAGGGGGACTTTCTCGGAGAGACCCAGTACTTC	CASSQEGQGDFLGETQYF
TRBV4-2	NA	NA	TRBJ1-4	TGTGCCGGCAGCCAAGGGATCAATGAAAAACTGTTTTTT	CAGSQGINEKLFF
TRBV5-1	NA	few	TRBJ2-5	TGCGCCAGCAGCCGAGACTGGAAAGAGACCCAGTACTTC	CASSRDWKETQYF
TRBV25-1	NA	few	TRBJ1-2	TGTGCCAGCAGTGAATTAGAAAGGTTTGGTGGCTACACCTTC	CASSELERFGGYTF
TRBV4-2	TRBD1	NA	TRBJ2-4	TGTGCCAGCAGCCGCCAATCCCGATCTAACAGGGGGCAAAAGCAGTACTTC	CASSRQSRSNRGQKQYF
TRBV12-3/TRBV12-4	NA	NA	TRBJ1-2	TGTGCCAGCAGTTTAAGTCCACGGGACGGTAACTATGGCTACACCTTC	CASSLSPRDGNYGYTF
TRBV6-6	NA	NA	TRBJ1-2	TGTGCCAGCAGTGCCCTCCGAGATGGCTACACCTTC	CASSALRDGYTF
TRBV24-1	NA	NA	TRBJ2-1	TGTGCCACCAGTCAGGGGCGCATCGATGAGCAGTTCTTC	CATSQGRIDEQFF
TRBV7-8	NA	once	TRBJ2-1	TGTGCCAGCAGCTTACTGGAGGGGGCCGGCAATGAGCAGTTCTTC	CASSLLEGAGNEQFF